This TCR beta chain was captured by sequencing in a study of blood T cell repertoires in COVID-19. Repertoires were generated with immunoSEQ multiplex PCR, while TCRdb's copy carries only in-frame clones and drops some. The table lists under 150,000 clones, roughly 83% of them singletons, with 5.5% in the top ten. This CDR3 contains 14 residues. The germline gives CDR1 MNHEY, CDR2 SVGAGI. Losses at the gene ends were 6 bases for V and 6 bases for J; bases not matched to a gene: 8. This chain joins TRBV6-5 and TRBJ1-5; 7 bases align to TRBD1. The sample consisted of PBMCs or T cells enriched from blood (not recorded which). The receptor was isolated from a man aged 40-55 years with acute COVID-19. The chain's CDR3 is CASSGAGGFQPQHF. For the CDR3, the DNA is TGTGCCAGCAGCGGGGCAGGGGGTTTTCAGCCCCAGCATTTT.